Listed below are T cell receptor beta chains from one sample, sequenced in a study of a mutant IDH1 vaccine in newly diagnosed glioma. Generated by immunoSEQ multiplex PCR, the TCRdb table keeps only in-frame clones and is missing some. The sample lists approximately 61,000 clones; approximately 80% were seen once. Their antigens remain unidentified. This material consisted of PBMCs, taken from a glioma patient whose treatment included an IDH1 peptide vaccine. The origin of the receptors is a man over 45 with glioma. The CDR3 runs from the conserved cysteine through the conserved F or W. A D gene is named only where the DNA matches it firmly. Only some rows state a clone size, as once, few, many or a class for expanded clones.

D	size	V	J	CDR3	DNA
.	.	TRBV6-5	TRBJ2-7	CASSLDSTYEQYF	TGTGCCAGCAGTTTGGACAGTACCTACGAGCAGTACTTC
TRBD1	few	TRBV19	TRBJ1-5	CASSRTGIIDQPQHF	TGTGCCAGTAGTCGGACAGGGATAATCGATCAGCCCCAGCATTTT
.	.	TRBV6-5	TRBJ1-1	CASSYEMGTEAFF	TGTGCCAGCAGTTACGAAATGGGCACTGAAGCTTTCTTT
.	.	TRBV7-2	TRBJ1-5	CASSLAGQPQHF	TGTGCCAGCAGCTTAGCGGGTCAGCCCCAGCATTTT
.	few	TRBV5-1	TRBJ2-7	CASSLDRSYEQYF	TGCGCCAGCAGCTTGGACAGATCCTACGAGCAGTACTTC
.	.	TRBV29-1	TRBJ2-4	CSVRTTTKNIQYF	TGCAGCGTCAGGACGACGACCAAAAACATTCAGTACTTC
.	.	TRBV6-6	TRBJ1-1	CASSWRETDTEAFF	TGTGCCAGCAGTTGGCGGGAGACGGACACTGAAGCTTTCTTT
.	once	TRBV6-1	TRBJ2-5	CASLGTTSQETQYF	TGTGCCAGCCTCGGGACAACAAGCCAAGAGACCCAGTACTTC
.	.	TRBV19	TRBJ1-1	CASAPEGRQAFF	TGTGCCAGTGCCCCGGAGGGGAGGCAAGCTTTCTTT
.	.	TRBV10-3	TRBJ1-6	CAIRQDAVNSPLHF	TGTGCCATAAGACAGGATGCCGTTAATTCACCCCTCCACTTT